The 27 T cell receptor beta chains listed next were all sequenced from one sample in a study of blood T cell repertoires in COVID-19. Sequencing was performed with immunoSEQ multiplex PCR; in TCRdb, only in-frame clones are kept and a portion is missing. The sample yields 320,000 or so clones, about 90% seen once. Sequenced material: PBMCs or T cells enriched from blood (not recorded which). The receptors were gathered from a man aged 30 to 39 who had recovered from COVID-19.

The chain recombines TRBV7-6 with TRBJ2-7, with D hard to call. This CDR3 is 14 amino acids long. Trimming shortened V by 6 bases and J by 2 bases, and 14 bases separated the two germline ends. Germline CDR1 reads SGHVS; CDR2 reads FNYEAQ. CDR3 protein: CASSSSGFPYEQYF. The DNA of the CDR3 is TGTGCCAGCAGTTCTTCAGGATTCCCCTACGAGCAGTACTTC. The full variable domain, completed using reference TRBV7-6 and TRBJ2-7, is GAGVSQSPRYKVTKRGQDVALRCDPISGHVSLYWYRQALGQGPEFLTYFNYEAQQDKSGLPNDRFSAERPEGSISTLTIQRTEQRDSAMYRCASSSSGFPYEQYFGPGTRLTVT.

The chain combines TRBV10-3 with TRBJ2-2; 9 bases match TRBD1. There are 13 residues in the CDR3. Germline lookup yields CDR1 ENHRY and CDR2 SYGVKD. V trimming: 6 bases; J trimming: 7 bases; junction bases outside the gene matches: 3. The CDR3 DNA reads as TGTGCCATCAGGGGACAGGGTTTCGGGGAGCTGTTTTTT. Its translation: CAIRGQGFGELFF.

This clone appeared once. The chain links TRBV6-1 to TRBJ1-5; 7 bases map to TRBD1. Looked up from germline, CDR1 is MNHNS and CDR2 is SASEGT. With 3 bases clipped from V and 0 bases from J, the junction kept 5 bases outside the gene matches. The CDR3 is 16 residues long. CDR3 DNA sequence: TGTGCCAGCAGTGAGGACAGGATTTCTAGCAATCAGCCCCAGCATTTT. Encoded protein: CASSEDRISSNQPQHF.

The CDR3 DNA reads as TGTGCCAGCAGCGATAGAGCGGGACAGGGATCACCCCTCCACTTT. As protein: CASSDRAGQGSPLHF. The genes are TRBV9 and TRBJ1-6, with 9 nucleotides matching TRBD1. The CDR3 loop spans 15 amino acids. Germline assignment: CDR1 SGDLS and CDR2 YYNGEE. Germline trimming cut 3 bases from V and 10 bases from J; bases unmatched to any gene: 8.

This chain links TRBV19 with TRBJ2-7; D gene uncertain. The germline V gene has CDR1 LNHDA and CDR2 SQIVND (reference sequence). V dropped 6 bases and J dropped 1 base, with 16 bases sitting between them. The CDR3 has 15 amino acids. The CDR3 DNA reads as TGTGCCAGTAGCCCCACAGCCCGACCTTCCTACGAGCAGTACTTC. Translating it yields CASSPTARPSYEQYF.

The rearrangement joins TRBV28 to TRBJ1-6; 9 bases fit TRBD1. Germline trimming cut 2 bases from V and 11 bases from J; bases unmatched to any gene: 13. The CDR3 totals 17 residues. Germline CDR1 MDHEN, CDR2 SYDVKM. CDR3 in amino acids: CASSLVTGGEFDPPLHF. The CDR3 DNA sequence: TGTGCCAGCAGTTTAGTGACAGGGGGGGAGTTCGATCCACCCCTCCACTTT.

The V call is TRBV6-5, the J call TRBJ1-1; 7 nucleotides agree with TRBD1. In germline, CDR1 is MNHEY, CDR2 SVGAGI. The CDR3 contains 15 residues. The ends lost 6 bases at V and 4 bases at J; junction bases unmatched: 11. The CDR3 region has the DNA TGTGCCAGCAGCTCCAGAACCGACAGGGTCACTGAAGCTTTCTTT. The encoded protein is CASSSRTDRVTEAFF.

The gene calls are TRBV7-9 and TRBJ1-3; 7 nucleotides line up with TRBD1. The germline V gene has CDR1 SEHNR and CDR2 FQNEAQ (reference sequence). There are 15 residues in the CDR3. After removal of 5 bases from V and 4 bases from J, the junction contained 8 bases not matched to a gene. DNA for the CDR3: TGTGCCAGCAGCCCCCCGACAGGGTTCGGAAACACCATATATTTT. Its protein product is CASSPPTGFGNTIYF.

The sample holds a few counts of this clone. This sequence joins TRBV4-1 and TRBJ1-2, with D maybe TRBD1 (6 bases). The V end lost 3 bases, the J end lost 8 bases, and 13 bases lay between the germline ends. The CDR3 has 13 residues. Germline CDR1 and CDR2: MGHRA and YSYEKL. The CDR3 sequence is CASSHGGAGGYTF. The CDR3 coding sequence is TGCGCCAGCAGCCATGGGGGGGCAGGGGGCTACACCTTC.

The chain employs TRBV5-1 and TRBJ2-5; D unresolved. The CDR3 covers 13 residues. In germline, CDR1 is SGHRS, CDR2 YFSETQ. Trimming cost V 1 base and J 1 base, with 5 bases left between them. The DNA of the CDR3 is TGCGCCAGCAGCTTGTCAGTCCAAGAGACCCAGTACTTC. Translated: CASSLSVQETQYF.

The chain combines TRBV7-8 with TRBJ1-1; the D gene is possibly TRBD1 (5 bases). CDR1 and CDR2 (germline): SGHVS, FQNEAQ. V lost 4 bases to trimming and J lost 4 bases, with 16 bases between them. This CDR3 comprises 15 residues. The CDR3 DNA is TGTGCCAGCAGCTCTAGACAGACGAGGAGCACTGAAGCTTTCTTT. This translates into CASSSRQTRSTEAFF. The variable domain in full, with the rest retrieved from reference TRBV7-8 and TRBJ1-1, is GAGVSQSPRYKVAKRGQDVALRCDPISGHVSLFWYQQALGQGPEFLTYFQNEAQLDKSGLPSDRFFAERPEGSVSTLKIQRTQQEDSAVYLCASSSRQTRSTEAFFGQGTRLTVV.

The chain carries TRBV7-3 and TRBJ2-5; 9 positions match TRBD1. The CDR3 contains 15 residues. The germline gives CDR1 SGHTA, CDR2 FQGTGA. The junction had 9 bases not matched to a gene; V was cut back by 5 bases and J by 5 bases. The CDR3, as DNA: TGTGCCAGCAGCCAGAACAGGGGGCTAATGGAGACCCAGTACTTC. Its translation is CASSQNRGLMETQYF.

The rearrangement links TRBV2 to TRBJ1-5; D is undetermined. Germline V CDR1 and CDR2: SNHLY, FYNNEI. The CDR3 consists of 18 residues. Trimming took off 4 bases at V and 5 bases at J, with 24 bases between the two ends. CDR3 region: CASSAEVLGPTTYQPQHF. As DNA, the CDR3 is TGTGCCAGCAGTGCGGAGGTGCTCGGACCGACCACCTATCAGCCCCAGCATTTT.

The rearrangement joins TRBV5-1 to TRBJ1-1; D may be TRBD1 (6 bases). The CDR3 length is 16 residues. Germline CDR1 SGHRS, CDR2 YFSETQ. Trimming removed 0 bases from V and 1 base from J, with 13 bases in between. CDR3 nucleotide sequence: TGCGCCAGCAGCTTGGACACAGGGAGGGGGAACACTGAAGCTTTCTTT. It yields the protein CASSLDTGRGNTEAFF.

With regard to this clone: Other DNA sequences from this sample encode an identical CDR3 as well. This chain links TRBV12-3 or TRBV12-4 with TRBJ2-7; 8 bases fit TRBD1. The CDR3 sequence is 13 residues long. After removal of 5 bases from V and 3 bases from J, the junction contained 3 bases not matched to a gene. The CDR3 protein is CASSPGTGYEQYF. In DNA form, the CDR3 reads TGTGCCAGCAGTCCTGGGACAGGCTACGAGCAGTACTTC.

The chain uses TRBV2 and TRBJ2-1; 8 bases fit TRBD2. Per germline, CDR1 SNHLY and CDR2 FYNNEI. The CDR3 is 15 residues long. Trimming removed 3 bases from V and 4 bases from J; junction bases left unmatched: 5. The CDR3 DNA sequence: TGTGCCAGCAGTGACGACGCGGGGGGATACAATGAGCAGTTCTTC. This sequence encodes CASSDDAGGYNEQFF.

The chain is built from TRBV3-1 (or the pseudogene TRBV3-2) and TRBJ2-7; 8 nucleotides match TRBD1. Germline V gives CDR1 LGHDT, CDR2 YNNKEL (reference sequence). After removal of 4 bases from V and 6 bases from J, the junction contained 5 bases not matched to a gene. The CDR3 runs 13 residues. This CDR3 is CASSPGQGAEQYF. CDR3 sequence (DNA): TGTGCCAGCAGCCCCGGACAGGGCGCCGAGCAGTACTTC.

The chain uses TRBV5-1 and TRBJ2-7; tentative D call: TRBD2 (5 bases). This CDR3 has 14 residues. Germline lookup yields CDR1 SGHRS and CDR2 YFSETQ. Between the trimmed V and J ends, which lost 7 bases and 3 bases, there was a span of 17 bases. CDR3 protein: CASALHQAVYEQYF. The CDR3 coding sequence is TGCGCCAGCGCCCTACATCAAGCGGTCTACGAGCAGTACTTC.

The rearrangement uses TRBV5-4 and TRBJ1-6; 8 bases fit TRBD1. V trimming: 4 bases; J trimming: 0 bases; junction bases outside the gene matches: 3. The germline CDR1 and CDR2 sequences are SGHNT and YYREEE (reference sequence). The CDR3 runs to 16 residues. CDR3 loop: CASSRQGSSYNSPLHF. As DNA, the CDR3 is TGTGCCAGCAGCCGACAGGGGAGCTCCTATAATTCACCCCTCCACTTT.

The genes are TRBV28 and TRBJ1-2, with TRBD1 matching over 8 bases. Looked up from germline, CDR1 is MDHEN and CDR2 is SYDVKM. The V gene end was trimmed by 5 bases and the J gene end by 7 bases; junction bases not matched to a gene: 12. CDR3 length equals 15 residues. CDR3 in DNA: TGTGCCAGCAGTCCCTCGACAGGGGAGGCCAGTGGCTACACCTTC. Protein: CASSPSTGEASGYTF.

The chain joins TRBV6-2 or TRBV6-3 to TRBJ2-7; D remains unclear. In germline, CDR1 is MNHEY, CDR2 SVGEGT. CDR3 length equals 12 residues. Trimming removed 5 bases at V and 3 bases at J, with 8 bases between. The CDR3 is CASSLRIYEQYF. The CDR3 DNA reads TGTGCCAGCAGTCTCAGGATCTACGAGCAGTACTTC.

V and J are TRBV28 and TRBJ2-2, with 16 bases that match TRBD2. Germline lookup yields CDR1 MDHEN and CDR2 SYDVKM. The CDR3 spans 18 residues. V lost 5 bases and J lost 8; bases outside the gene matches: 11. CDR3 nucleotides: TGTGCCAGCAGTCTTTCGGAGGGACTAGCGGGGGGGCAAGGGGAGCTGTTTTTT. Its protein is CASSLSEGLAGGQGELFF.

The chain joins TRBV21-1 to TRBJ2-3; TRBD2, the table's D call, lacks a check against the DNA. TRBV21-1 is given as a pseudogene. The CDR3 totals 16 residues. CDR3 protein: CASSKRDGEGTDTQYF. The CDR3 region has the DNA TGTGCCAGCAGCAAACGGGACGGGGAGGGGACAGATACGCAGTATTTT.

The chain carries TRBV3-1 (or the pseudogene TRBV3-2) and TRBJ1-1; D is unresolved. The CDR3 runs 16 residues. Deletions cut 1 base from V and 0 bases from J, with 12 bases between. Germline assignment: CDR1 LGHDT and CDR2 YNNKEL (reference sequence). The CDR3 reads CASSQVGGFMNTEAFF. CDR3 nucleotide sequence: TGTGCCAGCAGCCAAGTCGGAGGGTTCATGAACACTGAAGCTTTCTTT.

The V and J genes are TRBV5-1 and TRBJ2-3; D may be TRBD1 (5 bases). Germline V gene sequence: CDR1 SGHRS, CDR2 YFSETQ. CDR3 length: 16 residues. Trimming cost V 0 bases and J 0 bases, with 11 bases left between them. CDR3 bases: TGCGCCAGCAGCTTGGCTTTTCAGGGTAGCACAGATACGCAGTATTTT. Its protein is CASSLAFQGSTDTQYF.

J is TRBJ1-6 and V is TRBV2; 8 bases agree with TRBD1. CDR3 length: 15 residues. After removal of 3 bases from V and 8 bases from J, the junction contained 6 bases not matched to a gene. CDR1 and CDR2 from the germline V gene are SNHLY and FYNNEI. The CDR3 region has the DNA TGTGCCAGCAGTGAGCAGGGGGCCGGATATTCACCCCTCCACTTT. This translates into CASSEQGAGYSPLHF.

This clone was detected only once. The chain recombines TRBV15 with TRBJ2-1; D gene uncertain. Germline V gene lookup returns CDR1 LNHNV and CDR2 YYDKDF (reference sequence). Trimming left V 3 bases short and J 3 bases short, with 3 bases between. The CDR3 spans 12 residues. The CDR3 here is CATSRSYNEQFF. For the CDR3, the DNA is TGTGCCACCAGCAGGAGCTACAATGAGCAGTTCTTC.